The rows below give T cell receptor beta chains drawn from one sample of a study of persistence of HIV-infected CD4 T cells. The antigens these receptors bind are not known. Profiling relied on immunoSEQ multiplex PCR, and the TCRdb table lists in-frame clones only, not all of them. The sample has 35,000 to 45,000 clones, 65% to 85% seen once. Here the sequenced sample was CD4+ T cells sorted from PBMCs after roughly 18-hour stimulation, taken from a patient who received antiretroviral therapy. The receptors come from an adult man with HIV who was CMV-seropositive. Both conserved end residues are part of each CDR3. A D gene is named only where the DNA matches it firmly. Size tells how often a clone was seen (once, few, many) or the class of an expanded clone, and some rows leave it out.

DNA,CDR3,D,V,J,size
TGTGCCAGTAGTATTGCGAATAATTCACCCCTCCACTTT,CASSIANNSPLHF,-,TRBV19,TRBJ1-6,-
TGTGCCAGCAGCCCCAGGAGCGGATTAAATAGGCACGAGCAGTACTTC,CASSPRSGLNRHEQYF,-,TRBV13,TRBJ2-7,-
TGTGCCAGCAGCTTGGGCCGCTTAGGGTCAGGGAAGCAGCCCCAGCATTTT,CASSLGRLGSGKQPQHF,-,TRBV5-8,TRBJ1-5,-
TGTGCCAGCAGCTTAGCACCAGCGGGGCCCCATACGCAGTATTTT,CASSLAPAGPHTQYF,TRBD2,TRBV7-9,TRBJ2-3,-
TGCGCCAGCAGCTTGGAGGGGCCGGGACAGATCGACCCCGGGGAAGCTTTCTTT,CASSLEGPGQIDPGEAFF,TRBD1,TRBV5-1,TRBJ1-1,-
TGTGCCAGCAGCCTCACGGGAAACACCATATATTTT,CASSLTGNTIYF,-,TRBV3-1/TRBV3-2,TRBJ1-3,-
TGTGCCAGTAGCACACAGGGAAGGGGCTCACCCCTCCACTTT,CASSTQGRGSPLHF,-,TRBV19,TRBJ1-6,few
TGTGCCACCAGTGATCCCCGGGATCTAGCCAAAAACATTCAGTACTTC,CATSDPRDLAKNIQYF,-,TRBV24-1,TRBJ2-4,-
TGTGCCAGCAGCCAAGATTCGGGGACAGGGGTCATGAACACTGAAGCTTTCTTT,CASSQDSGTGVMNTEAFF,TRBD1,TRBV4-2,TRBJ1-1,-
TGTGCCAGCAGTAGGGACGGCGAAAAACTGTTTTTT,CASSRDGEKLFF,-,TRBV2,TRBJ1-4,-
TGCGCCAGCAGTGAGGAGGGAATGGCCGGGGAGCTGTTTTTT,CASSEEGMAGELFF,-,TRBV10-1,TRBJ2-2,-
TGTGCCAGTAGTAAAATACCGGGACAAGTCGAAAAACTGTTTTTT,CASSKIPGQVEKLFF,-,TRBV19,TRBJ1-4,-
TGTGCCAGCAGGCCTCTTGGGGGGACAGATAATTCACCCCTCCACTTT,CASRPLGGTDNSPLHF,TRBD1,TRBV5-5,TRBJ1-6,once
TGTGCCAGTAGACCGGGACAGGGGACCTATAATTCACCCCTCCACTTT,CASRPGQGTYNSPLHF,TRBD1,TRBV19,TRBJ1-6,-
TGTGCCAGCAGCGATACAAGGAACACTGAAGCTTTCTTT,CASSDTRNTEAFF,-,TRBV6-4,TRBJ1-1,-
TGTGCCAGCAGTACCGACAGGCACTATGGCTACACCTTC,CASSTDRHYGYTF,-,TRBV6-5,TRBJ1-2,-
TGCGCCAGCAGCTCCCGGGGAGACACAGATACGCAGTATTTT,CASSSRGDTDTQYF,-,TRBV5-1,TRBJ2-3,-
TGCAGCGTTCGACAGGGGGCGCTTGCAGATACGCAGTATTTT,CSVRQGALADTQYF,TRBD1,TRBV29-1,TRBJ2-3,-
TGTGCCAGCAGCGTACAGGGGGTTGGACAGCCCCAGCATTTT,CASSVQGVGQPQHF,TRBD1,TRBV6-5,TRBJ1-5,-
TGTGCCAGCAGTACCTATGGACGCCACCGTGAAAAACTGTTTTTT,CASSTYGRHREKLFF,-,TRBV27,TRBJ1-4,-
TGTGCCAGCGGGGACACCTTCACTGGGCAGGCCCAGCATTTT,CASGDTFTGQAQHF,-,TRBV6-5,TRBJ1-5,-
TGTGCTAGTGGCCCTGACCTCTCTGGGGCCAACGTCCTGACTTTC,CASGPDLSGANVLTF,-,TRBV12-5,TRBJ2-6,-
TGTGCCAGCAGCTCTCGGGACCGAAGCAGGCTCTCTGGAAACACCATATATTTT,CASSSRDRSRLSGNTIYF,-,TRBV5-4,TRBJ1-3,-
TGTGCCAGCAGCGCCCGGTTGGGCGGAAATGAAAAACTGTTTTTT,CASSARLGGNEKLFF,-,TRBV7-6,TRBJ1-4,-
TGCAGTGCTAGTCAGCCTAATGGCTACACCTTC,CSASQPNGYTF,-,TRBV20-1,TRBJ1-2,-
TGTGCCAGCTCACCATACACAGGGAACACTGAAGCTTTCTTT,CASSPYTGNTEAFF,-,TRBV18,TRBJ1-1,-
TGTGCCAGCAGCCCTTCGAGAGGAAACGAGCAGTACTTC,CASSPSRGNEQYF,-,TRBV5-6,TRBJ2-7,-
TGTGCCAGCAGTCGTCTGAATAGCAATCAGCCCCAGCATTTT,CASSRLNSNQPQHF,-,TRBV2,TRBJ1-5,-
TGTGCCAGCAGCTCGACAGGGCTTGCGTACTTC,CASSSTGLAYF,TRBD1,TRBV7-9,TRBJ2-4,-
TGCGCCAGCAGCCACACGACAGGGTCGGGTGCTGGTAGCAATCAGCCCCAGCATTTT,CASSHTTGSGAGSNQPQHF,TRBD1,TRBV4-1,TRBJ1-5,few
TGTGCCAGCAGCGCGGGACAGCTTACCTCCTACGAGCAGTACTTC,CASSAGQLTSYEQYF,-,TRBV11-1,TRBJ2-7,few
TGTGCCAGCAGCTTATTGTCCACAGATACGCAGTATTTT,CASSLLSTDTQYF,-,TRBV7-9,TRBJ2-3,-
TGTGCCAGCTGGGACCCCCCTCATTCACCCCTCCACTTT,CASWDPPHSPLHF,-,TRBV6-5,TRBJ1-6,-
TGTGCCTCCGGAGGAGGGGCCCCCTCATACGAGCAGTACTTC,CASGGGAPSYEQYF,-,TRBV6-5,TRBJ2-7,-
TGCAGCGTTAACAGGTGGGATGGCTACACCTTC,CSVNRWDGYTF,-,TRBV29-1,TRBJ1-2,once
TGTGCCAGCAGCGTAGGGGCGGGGGCCCGGGCGAACACCGGGGAGCTGTTTTTT,CASSVGAGARANTGELFF,-,TRBV9,TRBJ2-2,-
TGTGCCAGCAGTCAGAGGACAGCACTAGCCAAAAACATTCAGTACTTC,CASSQRTALAKNIQYF,-,TRBV27,TRBJ2-4,-